The 5 T cell receptor beta chains reported below all come from one sample, sequenced in a study of T cell responses to AZD1222 COVID-19 vaccine. Repertoires were generated with immunoSEQ multiplex PCR, while TCRdb's copy carries only in-frame clones and drops some. The sample records about 130,000 clones, about 88% being singletons. The sequences come from peripheral blood, collected on day 0 of AZD1222 vaccination. Every receptor here comes from an adult in good health.

This clone has a single count. This chain uses TRBV15 with TRBJ1-6, with D unresolved. The V end was cut by 8 bases, the J end by 7 bases, with 15 bases between. The CDR3 is 14 amino acids. CDR1 and CDR2 from the germline V gene are LNHNV and YYDKDF (reference sequence). The CDR3 sequence is CATSVGEENSPLHF. CDR3 in DNA: TGTGCCACCTCAGTCGGGGAGGAGAATTCACCCCTCCACTTT.

The chain uses TRBV28 and TRBJ2-7; tentatively, D is TRBD1 (6 bases). Deletions cut 3 bases from V and 5 bases from J, with 14 bases between. This CDR3 is 14 amino acids long. The germline V gene has CDR1 MDHEN and CDR2 SYDVKM. The CDR3 reads CASSFDRKRNEQYF. In DNA, the CDR3 is TGTGCCAGCAGTTTTGACAGGAAACGGAACGAGCAGTACTTC.

The chain is built from TRBV24-1 and TRBJ2-3; D gene ambiguous. Trimming shortened V by 7 bases and J by 0 bases, and 13 bases separated the two germline ends. This CDR3 comprises 15 residues. CDR1 and CDR2 (germline): KGHDR, SFDVKD. The CDR3 sequence: CATRGSRVSTDTQYF. The DNA of the CDR3 is TGTGCCACCAGGGGAAGCCGGGTGAGCACAGATACGCAGTATTTT.

The V and J genes are TRBV5-1 and TRBJ1-2; the match to TRBD1 covers 9 bases. The CDR3 covers 13 residues. Per the germline V gene, CDR1 is SGHRS and CDR2 is YFSETQ. With V trimmed by 2 bases and J by 6 bases, 2 bases remained unmatched. The CDR3 DNA reads TGCGCCAGCAGCTTTCGGACAGGGGATGGCTACACCTTC. Protein: CASSFRTGDGYTF.

The chain has TRBV7-2 and TRBJ2-2; D possibly corresponds to TRBD2 (6 bases). Trimming shortened V by 5 bases and J by 0 bases, and 10 bases separated the two germline ends. Germline assignment: CDR1 SGHTA and CDR2 FQGNSA. The CDR3 has 15 residues. The CDR3, as DNA: TGTGCCAGCAGCCCGGACTACTCGAACACCGGGGAGCTGTTTTTT. Translating gives CASSPDYSNTGELFF.